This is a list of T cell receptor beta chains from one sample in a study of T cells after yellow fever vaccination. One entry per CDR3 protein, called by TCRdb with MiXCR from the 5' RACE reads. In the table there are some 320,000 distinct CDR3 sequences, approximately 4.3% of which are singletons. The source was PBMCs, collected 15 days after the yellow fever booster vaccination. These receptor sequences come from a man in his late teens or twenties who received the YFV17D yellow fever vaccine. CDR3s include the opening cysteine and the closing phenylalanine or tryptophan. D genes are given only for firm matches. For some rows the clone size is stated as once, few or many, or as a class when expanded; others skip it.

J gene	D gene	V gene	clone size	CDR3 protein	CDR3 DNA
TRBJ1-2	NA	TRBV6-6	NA	CASSYSGSEYGYTF	TGTGCCAGCAGTTACTCGGGGAGCGAATATGGCTACACCTTC
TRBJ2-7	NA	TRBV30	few	CAWNRAASSYEQYF	TGTGCCTGGAACCGGGCGGCGAGCTCCTACGAGCAGTACTTC
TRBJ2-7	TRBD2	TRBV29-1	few	CSAHLASGGDELWEQYF	TGCAGCGCCCACTTAGCCAGCGGGGGTGACGAGTTGTGGGAGCAGTACTTC
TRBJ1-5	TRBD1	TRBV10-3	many	CATQQGKNQPQHF	TGTGCCACCCAACAGGGGAAGAATCAGCCCCAGCATTTT
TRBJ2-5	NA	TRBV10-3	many	CAISDGSLGETQYF	TGTGCCATCAGTGATGGCAGTCTGGGGGAGACCCAGTACTTC
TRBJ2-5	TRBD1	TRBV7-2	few	CASSLRFDRDQETQYF	TGTGCCAGCAGCTTACGTTTTGACAGGGACCAAGAGACCCAGTACTTC
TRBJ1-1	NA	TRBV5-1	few	CASRIDPNTEAFF	TGCGCCAGCAGAATTGACCCTAACACTGAAGCTTTCTTT
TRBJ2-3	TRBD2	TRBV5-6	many	CASSLAVAGVSDTQYF	TGTGCCAGCAGCTTGGCGGTAGCGGGGGTGTCAGATACGCAGTATTTT
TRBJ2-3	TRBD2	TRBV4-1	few	CASSQTLLAGGTDTQYF	TGCGCCAGCAGCCAAACCCTTCTAGCGGGGGGCACAGATACGCAGTATTTT
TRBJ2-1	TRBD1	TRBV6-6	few	CASSFSGGRRDNEQFF	TGTGCCAGCAGTTTCTCAGGGGGTCGTAGGGACAATGAGCAGTTCTTC
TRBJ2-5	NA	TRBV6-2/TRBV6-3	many	CASSTEGGMETQYF	TGTGCCAGCAGTACGGAGGGGGGTATGGAGACCCAGTACTTC
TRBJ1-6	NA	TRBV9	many	CASSVAGSYNSPLHF	TGTGCCAGCAGCGTGGCCGGCTCCTATAATTCACCCCTCCACTTT
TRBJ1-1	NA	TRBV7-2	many	CASSRREAFF	TGTGCCAGCAGCCGTCGAGAAGCTTTCTTT
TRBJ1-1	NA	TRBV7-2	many	CASSLARRGANTEAFF	TGTGCCAGCAGCTTAGCAAGGCGGGGGGCAAACACTGAAGCTTTCTTT
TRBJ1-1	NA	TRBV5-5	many	CASSITGNTEAFF	TGTGCCAGCAGCATCACAGGGAACACTGAAGCTTTCTTT
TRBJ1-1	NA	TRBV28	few	CASREQDLSMNTEAFF	TGTGCCAGCAGGGAACAGGACCTTTCCATGAACACTGAAGCTTTCTTT
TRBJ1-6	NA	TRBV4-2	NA	CASSQRADSPLHF	TGTGCCAGCAGCCAACGGGCGGATTCACCCCTCCACTTT
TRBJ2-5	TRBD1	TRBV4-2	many	CASSQGDRGETQYF	TGTGCCAGCAGCCAAGGCGACAGGGGAGAGACCCAGTACTTC
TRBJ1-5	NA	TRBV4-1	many	CASSQGRGMQPQHF	TGCGCCAGCAGCCAAGGTAGGGGGATGCAGCCCCAGCATTTT
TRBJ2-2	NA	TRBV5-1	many	CASSLGQALNTGELFF	TGCGCCAGCAGCTTGGGACAGGCGCTGAACACCGGGGAGCTGTTTTTT
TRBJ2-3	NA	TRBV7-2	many	CASSLAPFFTDTQYF	TGTGCCAGCAGCTTAGCCCCTTTTTTCACAGATACGCAGTATTTT
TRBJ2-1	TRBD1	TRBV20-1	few	CSARGTGSYNEQFF	TGCAGTGCTAGGGGGACAGGGTCCTACAATGAGCAGTTCTTC
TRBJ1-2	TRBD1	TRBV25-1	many	CASSEDGDSIPTRGYTF	TGTGCCAGCAGTGAAGATGGGGACAGCATACCCACGAGGGGCTACACCTTC
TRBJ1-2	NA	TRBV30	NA	CAWSPRAHGYTF	TGTGCCTGGAGTCCCAGGGCCCATGGCTACACCTTC
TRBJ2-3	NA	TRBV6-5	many	CASSYGESSGDTQYF	TGTGCCAGCAGTTACGGAGAGTCTTCAGGGGATACGCAGTATTTT
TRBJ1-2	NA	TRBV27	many	CASSWGLNYGYTF	TGTGCCAGCAGTTGGGGGCTGAACTATGGCTACACCTTC
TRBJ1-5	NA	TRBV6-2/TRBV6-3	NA	CASRPEGSGGSNQPQHF	TGTGCCAGCCGCCCGGAGGGGAGTGGGGGTAGCAATCAGCCCCAGCATTTT
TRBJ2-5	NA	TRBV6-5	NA	CASSYLDKAQETQYF	TGTGCCAGCAGTTACCTGGACAAGGCTCAAGAGACCCAGTACTTC
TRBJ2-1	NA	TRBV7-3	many	CASSFIGQWNEQFF	TGTGCCAGCAGCTTCATTGGACAGTGGAATGAGCAGTTCTTC
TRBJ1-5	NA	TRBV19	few	CASSISLRSNQPQHF	TGTGCCAGTAGTATAAGTCTGCGGAGTAATCAGCCCCAGCATTTT
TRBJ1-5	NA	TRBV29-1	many	CSASDGYSNQPQHF	TGCAGCGCCTCGGACGGATATAGCAATCAGCCCCAGCATTTT
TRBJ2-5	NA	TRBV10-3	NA	CAISDLVGTQETQYF	TGTGCCATCAGTGACCTCGTAGGGACCCAAGAGACCCAGTACTTC
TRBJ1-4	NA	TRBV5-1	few	CASSLLNPNEKLFF	TGCGCCAGCAGCTTGCTGAACCCTAATGAAAAACTGTTTTTT
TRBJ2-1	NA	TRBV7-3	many	CASSQGGSYNEQFF	TGTGCCAGCAGCCAGGGCGGCTCCTACAATGAGCAGTTCTTC
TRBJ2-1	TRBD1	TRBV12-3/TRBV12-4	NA	CASTWTGLHNEQFF	TGTGCCAGCACTTGGACAGGGCTTCACAATGAGCAGTTCTTC
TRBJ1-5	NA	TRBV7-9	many	CASSSQGGSNQPQHF	TGTGCCAGCAGCTCGCAGGGTGGTAGCAATCAGCCCCAGCATTTT
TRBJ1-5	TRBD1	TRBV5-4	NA	CASSADRVQPQHF	TGTGCCAGCAGCGCGGACAGGGTGCAGCCCCAGCATTTT
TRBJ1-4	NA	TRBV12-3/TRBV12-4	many	CASTGGATNEKLFF	TGTGCCAGCACCGGGGGCGCAACTAATGAAAAACTGTTTTTT
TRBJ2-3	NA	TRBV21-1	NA	CAGRRLGGTDTQYF	TGTGCCGGTCGAAGACTAGGGGGAACAGATACGCAGTATTTT
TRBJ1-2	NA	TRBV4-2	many	CASSQGGEWDYGYTF	TGTGCCAGCAGCCAAGGAGGGGAGTGGGACTATGGCTACACCTTC
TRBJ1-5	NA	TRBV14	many	CASSQVEGWDSNQPQHF	TGTGCCAGCAGCCAAGTAGAAGGATGGGATAGCAATCAGCCCCAGCATTTT
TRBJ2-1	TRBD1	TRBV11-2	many	CASSLGQGDEQFF	TGTGCCAGCAGCTTAGGGCAGGGGGATGAGCAGTTCTTC
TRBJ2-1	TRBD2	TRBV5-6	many	CASSFPGTSGGADEQFF	TGTGCCAGCAGCTTCCCCGGGACTAGCGGGGGGGCCGATGAGCAGTTCTTC
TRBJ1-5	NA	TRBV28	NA	CASTRGGGNQPQHF	TGTGCCAGCACCCGCGGCGGAGGTAATCAGCCCCAGCATTTT
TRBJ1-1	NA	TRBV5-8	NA	CASGLAGVTEAFF	TGTGCCAGCGGCTTGGCGGGAGTGACTGAAGCTTTCTTT
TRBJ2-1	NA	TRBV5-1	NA	CASSLTGTTYNEQFF	TGCGCCAGCAGCTTGACAGGGACTACCTACAATGAGCAGTTCTTC
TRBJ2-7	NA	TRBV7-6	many	CASSLARAKNSYEQYF	TGTGCCAGCAGCTTAGCGCGAGCGAAGAACTCCTACGAGCAGTACTTC
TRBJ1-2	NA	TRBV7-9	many	CASSSYRGYTF	TGTGCCAGCAGCTCCTACCGGGGCTACACCTTC
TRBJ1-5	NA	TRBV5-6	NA	CASSYQVGQPQHF	TGTGCCAGCAGCTATCAGGTAGGCCAGCCCCAGCATTTT
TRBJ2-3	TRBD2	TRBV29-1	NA	CSVGQTSGGSTTQYF	TGCAGCGTTGGGCAGACTAGCGGGGGATCCACTACGCAGTATTTT
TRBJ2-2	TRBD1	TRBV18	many	CASSPETGGVRTGELFF	TGTGCCAGCTCACCAGAGACAGGGGGAGTTCGCACCGGGGAGCTGTTTTTT
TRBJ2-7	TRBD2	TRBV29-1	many	CSVQTSGVSYEQYF	TGCAGCGTTCAGACTAGCGGCGTTTCCTACGAGCAGTACTTC
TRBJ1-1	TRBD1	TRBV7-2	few	CASSLGPTGKGAF	TGTGCCAGCAGCTTAGGACCGACAGGGAAGGGCGCCTTT
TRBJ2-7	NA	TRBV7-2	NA	CASSLSAGYEQYF	TGTGCCAGCAGCTTAAGTGCGGGTTACGAGCAGTACTTC
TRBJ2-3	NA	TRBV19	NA	CASSIGVPDTQYF	TGTGCCAGTAGTATAGGCGTCCCAGATACGCAGTATTTT
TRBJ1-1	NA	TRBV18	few	CASSPTWEGTEAFF	TGTGCCAGCTCACCCACCTGGGAGGGGACTGAAGCTTTCTTT
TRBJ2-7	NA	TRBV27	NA	CASSLDISYEQYF	TGTGCCAGCAGCTTAGACATATCCTACGAGCAGTACTTC
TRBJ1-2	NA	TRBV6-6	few	CASSHPLDQTYGYTF	TGTGCCAGCAGTCACCCTCTTGACCAGACCTATGGCTACACCTTC
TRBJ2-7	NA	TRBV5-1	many	CASSLAGQTYEQYF	TGCGCCAGCAGCTTGGCCGGACAGACCTACGAGCAGTACTTC
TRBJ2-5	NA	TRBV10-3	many	CAISEQGSQETQYF	TGTGCCATCAGTGAACAGGGAAGCCAAGAGACCCAGTACTTC